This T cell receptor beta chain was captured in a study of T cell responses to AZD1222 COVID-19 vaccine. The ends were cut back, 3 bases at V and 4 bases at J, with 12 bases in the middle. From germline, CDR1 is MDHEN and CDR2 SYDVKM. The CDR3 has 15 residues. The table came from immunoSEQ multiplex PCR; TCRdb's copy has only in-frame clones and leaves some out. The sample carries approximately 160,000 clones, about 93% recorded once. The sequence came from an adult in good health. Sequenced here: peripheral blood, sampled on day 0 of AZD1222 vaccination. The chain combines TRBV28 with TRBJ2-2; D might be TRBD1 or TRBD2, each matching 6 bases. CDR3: CASSFPGAFTGELFF. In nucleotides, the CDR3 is TGTGCCAGCAGTTTCCCGGGGGCTTTCACCGGGGAGCTGTTTTTT.